This paragraph covers one T cell receptor beta chain sequence. V dropped 0 bases and J dropped 9 bases, with 14 bases sitting between them. Germline assignment: CDR1 LNHNV and CDR2 YYDKDF (reference sequence). This CDR3 contains 14 residues. The sample is drawn from a study of cytomegalovirus exposure and HLA in healthy donors. Overall study context: Within an early data release were roughly 90 million unique TCRs drawn from HLA-typed donors.

Vbeta (60) and Jbeta (13) primers were used in the PCR. Methods used by the authors: An analysis that came later counted roughly 80 million unique TCR beta chains, approximately 10 million shared. Generated by immunoSEQ multiplex PCR, the TCRdb table keeps only in-frame clones and is missing some. Clone size and V and J calls were adopted from that table, with D and trimming inferred from the DNA. The table includes more than 110,000 clones, roughly four fifths detected once. The donors gave bone marrow, and they were healthy. Sequencing used PBMCs. This clonotype was obtained from a woman in her forties or fifties in good health and CMV-seropositive. The gene calls are TRBV15 and TRBJ2-5; the D gene is possibly TRBD1 (5 bases). CDR3 sequence reads: CATSRDQGTQAQYF. In DNA, the CDR3 is TGTGCCACCAGCAGAGATCAGGGAACTCAGGCCCAGTACTTC.